This record concerns one TCR beta chain sequence. Its antigen is not identified. Measured with immunoSEQ multiplex PCR; TCRdb has only the in-frame clones, and not every one. The repertoire consists of about 26,000 clones, with roughly 80% occurring once and the leading ten covering approximately 32%. The data are from a study of radiation and T cells in renal cell carcinoma. Study-level background: Nephrectomy followed 15 Gy stereotactic body radiation by 4 weeks. Overall study results and limits: Top tumor clonotypes rose in blood 2 weeks post-radiation, then contracted.

Germline V gene data show CDR1 as MNHEY and CDR2 as SMNVEV (reference sequence). V lost 2 bases to trimming and J lost 2 bases, with 9 bases between them. CDR3 length equals 14 residues. Time point specified: blood 2 weeks post-SBRT. Treatment reported: 15 Gy SBRT to primary tumor, nephrectomy 4 weeks later. Serial blood draws occurred at baseline and 2 and 4 weeks post-SBRT. The patient's renal cell carcinoma had clear cell pathology. The source of this sequence is a man between 60 and 75 years old with renal cell carcinoma. The chain links TRBV27 to TRBJ2-5; D not certain. Specimen: blood, collected from a patient whose treatment included radiotherapy and nephrectomy. CDR3 sequence reads: CASSLDGGQETQYF. In nucleotides, the CDR3 is TGTGCCAGCAGTTTAGACGGTGGGCAAGAGACCCAGTACTTC.